Shown below are 8 T cell receptor beta chains from a single sample sequenced in a study of T-cell memory formation after mild COVID-19. TCRdb reprocessed the 5' RACE reads with MiXCR, giving one entry per CDR3 protein. The repertoire includes approximately 410,000 distinct CDR3 sequences, under 25% of them detected once, and under 15% sits in the top ten. The sample comprised PBMCs or a T cell subset sorted from them (not recorded which). These receptors were obtained from an adult woman who had mild COVID-19 (a few samples of this study predate the infection). Cell type and time point are not known.

The CDR3 nucleotides are TGTGCCAGCAGTTGGAGGGGGCATTCCTACGAGCAGTACTTC. The encoded protein is CASSWRGHSYEQYF. The J gene is TRBJ2-7, the V gene TRBV6-5, with TRBD1 as a possible D gene (7 bases). The V gene's germline CDR1 is MNHEY and CDR2 SVGAGI. The ends were cut back, 4 bases at V and 1 base at J, with 11 bases in the middle. There are 14 residues in the CDR3.

The rearrangement links TRBV6-5 to TRBJ1-1; D is unresolved. This CDR3 region has 13 residues. V lost 0 bases to trimming and J lost 4 bases, with 6 bases between them. Germline-derived CDR1 and CDR2 are MNHEY and SVGAGI. CDR3 in amino acids: CASSYSRVTEAFF. CDR3 bases: TGTGCCAGCAGTTACTCGAGGGTCACTGAAGCTTTCTTT.

V is TRBV20-1 and J is TRBJ2-2, with a possible D match to TRBD1 (7 bases). Germline assignment: CDR1 DFQATT and CDR2 SNEGSKA (reference sequence). The CDR3 has 14 amino acids. V gave up 5 bases and J gave up 7 bases, with 17 bases separating them. This CDR3 reads CSARSPRGVGELFF. CDR3 in DNA: TGCAGTGCTCGATCCCCCAGGGGGGTCGGGGAGCTGTTTTTT.

A few counts support this clonotype. This chain uses TRBV7-9 with TRBJ1-2; D might be TRBD1 (6 bases). V lost 3 bases and J 7 bases, leaving 15 bases between the germline ends. CDR1 is SEHNR, CDR2 FQNEAQ, per germline (reference sequence). The CDR3 covers 14 residues. CDR3 residues: CASSFADRLGGYTF. DNA of the CDR3: TGTGCCAGCAGCTTCGCCGACAGGCTCGGTGGCTACACCTTC.

This clonotype was observed a few times. The J gene is TRBJ2-5, the V gene TRBV5-1; 8 nucleotides align to TRBD1. This CDR3 contains 13 residues. Germline CDR1 is SGHRS and CDR2 is YFSETQ. The trim removed 4 bases at V and 3 bases at J, leaving 2 bases unmatched. In nucleotides, the CDR3 is TGCGCCAGCAGCGGGACAGGAAAAGAGACCCAGTACTTC. This encodes CASSGTGKETQYF. The complete variable domain, with remaining parts taken from reference TRBV5-1 and TRBJ2-5, reads KAGVTQTPRYLIKTRGQQVTLSCSPISGHRSVSWYQQTPGQGLQFLFEYFSETQRNKGNFPGRFSGRQFSNSRSEMNVSTLELGDSALYLCASSGTGKETQYFGPGTRLLVL.

The V call is TRBV7-3, the J call TRBJ2-1; D is possibly TRBD1 (6 bases). V lost 6 bases to trimming and J lost 3 bases, with 12 bases between them. The CDR3 has 14 amino acids. In germline, CDR1 is SGHTA, CDR2 FQGTGA. CDR3 residues: CASSPGQIYNEQFF. In DNA form, the CDR3 reads TGTGCCAGCAGTCCAGGACAGATCTACAATGAGCAGTTCTTC.

The rearrangement joins TRBV30 to TRBJ1-1; D perhaps matches TRBD1 (6 bases). Germline V CDR1 and CDR2: GTSNPN, SVGIG (reference sequence). This CDR3 has 13 amino acids. The V end lost 0 bases, the J end lost 5 bases, and 10 bases lay between the germline ends. The CDR3, as DNA: TGTGCCTGGAGTGTGGGGGCGGGAACTGAAGCTTTCTTT. Translated, it gives CAWSVGAGTEAFF.

This clonotype has a handful of counts. This chain connects TRBV20-1 to TRBJ2-7; D is perhaps TRBD1 (5 bases). The CDR3 has 11 amino acids. Germline V gene data show CDR1 as DFQATT and CDR2 as SNEGSKA (reference sequence). The ends were cut back, 4 bases at V and 6 bases at J, with 10 bases in the middle. This CDR3 reads CSATPQGEQYF. The CDR3 DNA follows: TGCAGTGCTACTCCCCAGGGCGAGCAGTACTTC.